This passage covers 19 T cell receptor beta chains from one sample sequenced in a study of T cell repertoires in cytomegalovirus infection. TCRdb reprocessed the reads via MiXCR and lists one record per CDR3 protein. The sample has 350,000 to 400,000 distinct CDR3 sequences; about 35% are singletons. For these TCRs, the target antigens are not known. The sequencing here drew on cultured PBMCs, taken from culture after CMV antigen stimulation. Receptors were obtained from a human donor in good health (CMV status not recorded). Some clones in this sample may be carry-over from other donors' samples.

Only a few counts were recorded for this clonotype. This chain links TRBV6-5 with TRBJ2-1; 10 nucleotides align to TRBD2. Looked up from germline, CDR1 is MNHEY and CDR2 is SVGAGI. This CDR3 has 20 amino acids. V lost 6 bases, J lost 1 base, and 18 bases stayed unmatched. The CDR3 DNA is TGTGCCAGCAGACCAAGGACTAGCGGCAAACTATTCCGTTCCTACAATGAGCAGTTCTTC. Protein product: CASRPRTSGKLFRSYNEQFF.

This sequence joins TRBV12-3 or TRBV12-4 and TRBJ2-1, with TRBD2 as a possible D gene (6 bases). This CDR3 comprises 15 residues. V lost 5 bases to trimming and J lost 5 bases, with 16 bases between them. Here the CDR3 DNA reads TGTGCCAGCAGTCCTGACGGGAGATCCCACAATGAGCAGTTCTTC. This sequence encodes CASSPDGRSHNEQFF.

This clonotype showed up just a few times. The chain is built from TRBV5-1 and TRBJ2-2; TRBD2 matches 8 bases. CDR1 is SGHRS, CDR2 YFSETQ, per germline. This CDR3 has 15 amino acids. Trimming at V came to 2 bases and at J to 3 bases, leaving 3 bases not matched to a gene. CDR3 protein: CASSFSGKDTGELFF. The CDR3 region has the DNA TGCGCCAGCAGCTTTAGCGGGAAGGACACCGGGGAGCTGTTTTTT.

The chain links TRBV27 to TRBJ1-2; 9 positions agree with TRBD1. The germline CDR1 and CDR2 sequences are MNHEY and SMNVEV (reference sequence). The V and J ends lost 4 bases and 8 bases, in that order; junction bases with no gene match: 11. The CDR3 covers 15 residues. CDR3 bases: TGTGCCAGCAGTTCATCCGGGGGACAGGGAAAAGGCTACACCTTC. As protein: CASSSSGGQGKGYTF.

The chain couples TRBV20-1 to TRBJ2-3; D not certain. Germline V gene lookup returns CDR1 DFQATT and CDR2 SNEGSKA (reference sequence). The CDR3 contains 15 residues. V lost 0 bases and J lost 6, with 16 bases in between. The CDR3 DNA reads as TGCAGTGCTAGAGATGAGGCGTCCCACGAGGATACGCAGTATTTT. Protein: CSARDEASHEDTQYF.

This clonotype was counted ten times or more. The V gene is TRBV24-1, the J gene TRBJ2-5; a possible D gene is TRBD2 (6 bases). V shed 4 bases and J shed 0 bases, with 17 bases lying between them. Germline assignment: CDR1 KGHDR and CDR2 SFDVKD. CDR3 length: 17 residues. CDR3 DNA: TGTGCCACCAGTGACTCAGCGGGCGGTTCGTACCAAGAGACCCAGTACTTC. This gives the protein CATSDSAGGSYQETQYF.

The genes are TRBV7-2 and TRBJ2-7; D remains unclear. Trimming shortened V by 2 bases and J by 3 bases, and 11 bases separated the two germline ends. The CDR3 spans 14 residues. Germline loops: CDR1 SGHTA, CDR2 FQGNSA. The CDR3: CASSLSSDRYEQYF. CDR3 nucleotide sequence: TGTGCCAGCAGCTTATCCAGCGACCGCTACGAGCAGTACTTC.

The rearrangement uses TRBV2 and TRBJ2-1; no firm D call. This CDR3 is built from 15 residues. Germline V gene data show CDR1 as SNHLY and CDR2 as FYNNEI. V was shortened by 2 bases and J by 0 bases, with 8 bases between the two germline ends. This chain's CDR3 is CASSENIPSYNEQFF. The CDR3 DNA is TGTGCCAGCAGTGAAAACATCCCCTCCTACAATGAGCAGTTCTTC.

This clonotype was recorded at least ten times. The chain's CDR3 is CASSLRAGTGTNYGYTF. In DNA form, the CDR3 reads TGTGCCAGCAGCTTAAGGGCCGGGACAGGCACTAACTATGGCTACACCTTC. This chain connects TRBV7-2 to TRBJ1-2; 8 nucleotides match TRBD1. Germline-derived CDR1 and CDR2 are SGHTA and FQGNSA. This CDR3 spans 17 amino acids. The ends lost 2 bases at V and 0 bases at J; junction bases unmatched: 8.

The rearrangement links TRBV12-3 or TRBV12-4 to TRBJ2-7; D gene unclear. The V end was cut by 5 bases, the J end by 0 bases, with 11 bases between. This CDR3 comprises 14 residues. The CDR3 bases are TGTGCCAGCAGTCCGTGGAGTGCCTCCTACGAGCAGTACTTC. This encodes CASSPWSASYEQYF.

The V and J genes are TRBV28 and TRBJ2-7; D may be TRBD1 or TRBD2 (6 bases each). Germline V gives CDR1 MDHEN, CDR2 SYDVKM. This CDR3 has 16 amino acids. With 5 bases removed from V and 5 bases from J, the gap between germline ends came to 22 bases. The CDR3 is CASSPRSWGANHEQYF. Written as DNA, the CDR3 is TGTGCCAGCAGTCCCCGATCTTGGGGGGCAAATCACGAGCAGTACTTC. The full variable domain, completed using reference TRBV28 and TRBJ2-7, is DVKVTQSSRYLVKRTGEKVFLECVQDMDHENMFWYRQDPGLGLRLIYFSYDVKMKEKGDIPEGYSVSREKKERFSLILESASTNQTSMYLCASSPRSWGANHEQYFGPGTRLTVT.

This chain uses TRBV7-2 with TRBJ2-2; D remains unclear. CDR1 SGHTA and CDR2 FQGNSA come from the germline V gene. This CDR3 has 15 amino acids. With 1 base removed from V and 4 bases from J, the gap between germline ends came to 10 bases. The CDR3 is CASSLVFQSTGELFF. CDR3 nucleotide sequence: TGTGCCAGCAGCTTAGTCTTCCAGAGCACCGGGGAGCTGTTTTTT.

V is TRBV20-1 and J is TRBJ2-7; no firm D call. In germline, CDR1 is DFQATT, CDR2 SNEGSKA (reference sequence). This CDR3 has 13 amino acids. Trimming stripped 6 bases from V and 3 bases from J, with 15 bases between. The CDR3 nucleotides are TGCAGTGCCAGGAAGTGGGATGGCTACGAGCAGTACTTC. Translation: CSARKWDGYEQYF.

The rearrangement joins TRBV4-2 to TRBJ2-1; 8 bases line up with TRBD2. The CDR3 spans 16 residues. V shed 1 base, J shed 3 bases, and the junction held 5 bases outside the gene matches. Germline CDR1 is LGHNA and CDR2 is YNFKEQ. The CDR3 spells CASSQAGTSGYNEQFF. In nucleotides, the CDR3 is TGTGCCAGCAGCCAAGCTGGGACTAGTGGCTACAATGAGCAGTTCTTC.

The CDR3: CSATPGNQPQHF. The CDR3 DNA reads TGCAGTGCCACCCCCGGGAATCAGCCCCAGCATTTT. V gene TRBV20-1 combines with J gene TRBJ1-5; D is uncertain. This CDR3 spans 12 amino acids. Germline lookup yields CDR1 DFQATT and CDR2 SNEGSKA (reference sequence). V lost 6 bases, J lost 4 bases, and 10 bases lay in between.

The V and J genes are TRBV20-1 and TRBJ2-3; 12 nucleotides agree with TRBD2. The length of the CDR3 is 15 residues. Looked up from germline, CDR1 is DFQATT and CDR2 is SNEGSKA (reference sequence). V lost 6 bases to trimming and J lost 5 bases; unmatched junction nucleotides: 9. CDR3 region: CSAPLAGGSGDTQYF. In nucleotides, the CDR3 is TGCAGTGCCCCACTAGCGGGAGGTTCGGGAGATACGCAGTATTTT.

The chain joins TRBV11-2 to TRBJ2-7, with D possibly matching TRBD1 (6 bases). Trimming stripped 2 bases from V and 6 bases from J, with 11 bases between. Germline loops: CDR1 SGHAT, CDR2 FQNNGV. The CDR3 covers 13 residues. The CDR3 nucleotides are TGTGCCAGCAGCTTACAGGGGTTGGGCGAGCAGTACGTC. Its protein product is CASSLQGLGEQYV.

This clonotype was seen more than once but under ten times. J is TRBJ1-1 and V is TRBV6-5, with D hard to call. The CDR3 has 13 residues. Per germline, CDR1 MNHEY and CDR2 SVGAGI. With 2 bases removed from V and 3 bases from J, the gap between germline ends came to 7 bases. CDR3 bases: TGTGCCAGCAGTTACAGGGCCCACACTGAAGCTTTCTTT. Translating gives CASSYRAHTEAFF.

This clonotype showed up just a few times. The V call is TRBV19, the J call TRBJ2-3; the D is unclear. Between the trimmed V and J ends, which lost 3 bases and 2 bases, there was a span of 12 bases. Germline V CDR1 and CDR2: LNHDA, SQIVND (reference sequence). The CDR3 spans 15 residues. The CDR3 sequence is CASSIWGIATDTQYF. The DNA for the CDR3 is TGTGCCAGTAGTATTTGGGGTATCGCCACAGATACGCAGTATTTT.